A single sample gave rise to the 17 T cell receptor beta chains below, sequenced in a study of CD8 T cells in Susac syndrome. Random hexamers served to reverse transcribe roughly 0.45 to 1 ug RNA. Using its own MiXCR run on the immunoSEQ multiplex PCR reads, TCRdb lists one record per CDR3 protein. The sample has 150,000 to 200,000 distinct CDR3 sequences, over 85% seen once. The sample was CD4+ T cells from PBMCs. The receptors were gathered from a human donor in good health.

This clonotype appeared once. The CDR3 spells CASSILPTGGGETQYF. For the CDR3, the DNA is TGCGCCAGCAGTATCCTCCCCACAGGGGGCGGAGAGACCCAGTACTTC. The chain is built from TRBV5-1 and TRBJ2-5; 9 bases map to TRBD1. Germline V CDR1 and CDR2: SGHRS, YFSETQ. The CDR3 spans 16 residues. Trimming at V came to 5 bases and at J to 4 bases, leaving 12 bases not matched to a gene. Based on the CDR3 plus reference TRBV5-1 and TRBJ2-5, the full variable domain is KAGVTQTPRYLIKTRGQQVTLSCSPISGHRSVSWYQQTPGQGLQFLFEYFSETQRNKGNFPGRFSGRQFSNSRSEMNVSTLELGDSALYLCASSILPTGGGETQYFGPGTRLLVL.

CDR3 nucleotide sequence: TGTGCCAGCAGCTCCGTCACCGGGAAACTGTTTTTT. Translating it yields CASSSVTGKLFF. The chain uses TRBV7-6 and TRBJ1-4; D is ambiguous. V was pared by 4 bases and J by 11 bases, with 11 bases between. This CDR3 contains 12 residues. Germline CDR1 SGHVS, CDR2 FNYEAQ.

This chain joins TRBV3-1 and TRBJ1-2, with a weak D call TRBD1 (6 bases). The germline CDR1 and CDR2 sequences are LGHDT and YNNKEL (reference sequence). The CDR3 has 13 amino acids. The ends were cut back, 5 bases at V and 4 bases at J, with 11 bases in the middle. CDR3 amino acids: CASSSTGFYGYTF. CDR3 bases: TGTGCCAGCAGCAGCACAGGGTTCTATGGCTACACCTTC.

The CDR3 region is CASSEEAGAEHYGYTF. CDR3 DNA: TGTGCCAGCAGTGAAGAGGCGGGGGCGGAACACTATGGCTACACCTTC. The chain combines TRBV2 with TRBJ1-2, with D perhaps TRBD1 (6 bases). Germline assignment: CDR1 SNHLY and CDR2 FYNNEI. The CDR3 contains 16 residues. Trimming shortened V by 1 base and J by 3 bases, and 15 bases separated the two germline ends. Full variable domain (missing parts from reference TRBV2 and TRBJ1-2): EPEVTQTPSHQVTQMGQEVILRCVPISNHLYFYWYRQILGQKVEFLVSFYNNEISEKSEIFDDQFSVERPDGSNFTLKIRSTKLEDSAMYFCASSEEAGAEHYGYTFGSGTRLTVV.

The CDR3 nucleotides are TGTGCCATCAGTGAACATAACTCCTACGAGCAGTACTTC. This translates into CAISEHNSYEQYF. The chain uses TRBV10-3 and TRBJ2-7; D not resolved. The CDR3 sequence is 13 residues long. Germline CDR1 reads ENHRY; CDR2 reads SYGVKD. Trimming shortened V by 3 bases and J by 0 bases, and 6 bases separated the two germline ends.

The CDR3 nucleotides read TGTGCCAGCTCACCAGAGACTATCAATGAGCAGTTCTTC. This codes for CASSPETINEQFF. This sequence joins TRBV18 and TRBJ2-1; the D gene is possibly TRBD2 (5 bases). CDR3 length: 13 amino acids. The germline V gene encodes CDR1 KGHSH and CDR2 LQKENI. The germline V and J ends were trimmed by 2 bases and 6 bases, with 8 bases remaining between them.

The gene calls are TRBV5-1 and TRBJ1-2; D unclear. Trimming cost V 4 bases and J 3 bases, with 13 bases left between them. The CDR3 length is 14 residues. Germline V CDR1 and CDR2: SGHRS, YFSETQ. Written as DNA, the CDR3 is TGCGCCAGCAGCCTAAGAGCAGATCACTATGGCTACACCTTC. It is translated as CASSLRADHYGYTF.

The DNA of the CDR3 is TGTGCCAGCAGTTTTTACACTGAAGCTTTCTTT. Translated, it gives CASSFYTEAFF. The rearrangement links TRBV12-3 or TRBV12-4 to TRBJ1-1; D unclear. The CDR3 contains 11 residues. Trimming took 3 bases from V and 3 from J, leaving 2 bases between them.

The CDR3 bases are TGCAGTGCTAGAGATCGATCTAGCGGGGGGTCGAACTCCTACAATGAGCAGTTCTTC. Translation: CSARDRSSGGSNSYNEQFF. The chain joins TRBV20-1 to TRBJ2-1, with 11 positions matching TRBD2. J gave up 0 bases and V 0 bases, and 10 bases lay outside the gene matches. CDR3 length: 19 residues. Per germline, CDR1 DFQATT and CDR2 SNEGSKA (reference sequence).

This sequence joins TRBV5-1 and TRBJ1-5; the D is unclear. The CDR3 spans 14 residues. Germline values: CDR1 SGHRS, CDR2 YFSETQ. V was trimmed by 6 bases and J by 5 bases, leaving 15 bases between them. This chain's CDR3 is CASIGESLDQPQHF. The CDR3, as DNA: TGCGCCAGCATCGGCGAGAGCTTAGATCAGCCCCAGCATTTT.

The genes are TRBV5-4 and TRBJ2-5, with TRBD1 identical over 8 bases. From germline, CDR1 is SGHNT and CDR2 YYREEE (reference sequence). The V segment lost 4 bases and the J segment 3 bases; nucleotides outside the gene matches: 14. This CDR3 is 17 amino acids long. CDR3: CASSPGSSRTGKETQYF. The CDR3 DNA reads TGTGCCAGCAGCCCCGGAAGTTCCCGGACAGGGAAAGAGACCCAGTACTTC.

The J gene is TRBJ2-5, the V gene TRBV2; 9 nucleotides match TRBD1. Unmatched junction bases numbered 6, after V lost 6 bases and J lost 1 base. The CDR3 sequence is 15 residues long. Germline CDR1 SNHLY, CDR2 FYNNEI. The CDR3 loop is CASRGQTGGQETQYF. CDR3 nucleotide sequence: TGTGCCAGCAGGGGTCAGACAGGGGGCCAAGAGACCCAGTACTTC.

The rearrangement uses TRBV23-1 and TRBJ2-4; D might be TRBD1 (5 bases). TRBV23-1 is an ORF, and what it does is uncertain. This CDR3 contains 17 residues. Trimming removed 0 bases at V and 8 bases at J, with 20 bases between. CDR3 loop: CASSQSIGAGSTDIQYF. The CDR3 DNA is TGCGCCAGCAGTCAATCTATCGGCGCAGGGTCAACGGACATTCAGTACTTC.

This clonotype is a singleton in its sample. The chain carries TRBV11-1 and TRBJ2-3, with D unclear. The germline V and J ends were trimmed by 2 bases and 2 bases, with 5 bases remaining between them. Looked up from germline, CDR1 is SGHAT and CDR2 is FQDESV (reference sequence). CDR3 size: 13 residues. In DNA form, the CDR3 reads TGTGCCAGCAGCTTACCAATCACAGATACGCAGTATTTT. It yields the protein CASSLPITDTQYF.

The chain employs TRBV5-1 and TRBJ2-2; TRBD2 matches 8 bases. The germline gives CDR1 SGHRS, CDR2 YFSETQ. This CDR3 is built from 16 residues. Losses at the gene ends were 0 bases for V and 3 bases for J; bases not matched to a gene: 4. CDR3 sequence reads: CASSLVGGDHTGELFF. CDR3 nucleotide sequence: TGCGCCAGCAGCTTGGTCGGGGGGGACCACACCGGGGAGCTGTTTTTT.

The V and J genes are TRBV12-3 or TRBV12-4 and TRBJ1-1; no reliable D call. The CDR3 runs to 14 residues. V was pared by 6 bases and J by 5 bases, with 16 bases between. CDR3 amino acids: CASRPRAGGTEAFF. The CDR3 DNA sequence: TGTGCCAGCAGACCGAGGGCCGGAGGGACTGAAGCTTTCTTT.

The chain combines TRBV25-1 with TRBJ2-3; tentatively, D is TRBD2 (6 bases). This CDR3 is 14 amino acids long. Trimming left V 5 bases short and J 3 bases short, with 12 bases between. Germline CDR1 is MGHDK and CDR2 is SYGVNS. The chain's CDR3 is CASSTKGLTDTQYF. CDR3 in DNA: TGTGCCAGCAGTACCAAGGGACTGACAGATACGCAGTATTTT. Supplemented by reference TRBV25-1 and TRBJ2-3, the full variable domain reads EADIYQTPRYLVIGTGKKITLECSQTMGHDKMYWYQQDPGMELHLIHYSYGVNSTEKGDLSSESTVSRIRTEHFPLTLESARPSHTSQYLCASSTKGLTDTQYFGPGTRLTVL.